The entry below gives a single TCR beta chain sequence along with its context. This receptor's antigen is unknown. Base qualities were left out, and no much larger clone turns up one base away. The sample is drawn from a study of cytomegalovirus exposure and HLA in healthy donors (dated by TCRdb to about 2017). Study-wide context: According to a later analysis, one platform produced both the 110 or so validation repertoires and the 666 repertoires of the first cohort. The study aimed to test whether cataloging public T cell receptors could reveal signatures of past pathogen exposure. A separate validation cohort of about 110 different subjects was used in addition to the roughly 640-subject first cohort. To predict cytomegalovirus infection status, the study combined high-throughput TCR immunosequencing, statistical association of individual TCRs with disease status, and machine learning. Paper-wide results and their limitations: Most TCR sequences were seen in very few donors, while some public TCRs were found in many individuals. The classifier was reported to diagnose cytomegalovirus status with high specificity and sensitivity in both the original cohort and the validation cohort. In the study, approximately 160 TCR beta chains were listed as associated with cytomegalovirus. The validation cohort had no HLA typing available for a later analysis, so co-occurrence within that cohort was assessed over all 110 or so repertoires. It was suggested by the authors that the approach could potentially be generalized to other disease states and immunological phenotypes. Subsequent analysis determined that TCRs grouped into clusters in the first cohort also showed a tendency toward co-occurrence across the 120 validation repertoires, and approximately 93% of cluster scores exceeded 0. In vitro tests confirmed that a few of the cytomegalovirus-associated TCR beta chains recognize cytomegalovirus antigens.

According to the germline V gene, CDR1 reads MGHRA and CDR2 reads YSYEKL. The CDR3 spans 15 residues, from the cysteine through the phenylalanine. Only CDR3 DNA is held: 45 bases, read in frame from base 1. The trim is 4 bases for V and 6 bases for J, with a gap of 15 bases between the germline ends. Separate from the roughly 700-subject first cohort, the validation cohort of about 110 subjects was the group to which the donors belonged. The library was generated by the immunoSEQ multiplex PCR assay. For the original study's pipeline: A statistical classification framework was built for diagnosing cytomegalovirus status from the catalog of TCR beta chain sequences. TCRdb holds this immuneACCESS table with in-frame rearrangements only. Some clones are missing; in checked studies, unresolved V genes explain under half, and the rest has no known cause. V and J calls and clone size are given by that table; D and trimming were obtained from the DNA. The sample table holds about 240,000 clones, of which 86% were seen once. Together, the top ten hold 1.2% of the sample.

The sequencing sample was made of PBMCs. The clonotype was recovered from a woman aged 25 to 39 in good health and CMV-seropositive. The sequence links TRBV4-1 to TRBJ2-2, and perhaps TRBD2 as D gene, on 6 matching bases. The base sequence is TGCGCCAGCAGCCTAGCCGGAGGGAGGCCCGGGGAGCTGTTTTTT. The encoded protein is CASSLAGGRPGELFF.